This entry is about one T cell receptor (beta chain). Antigen: not known. The data are from a study of OX40 agonist ivuxolimab in advanced cancers. Overall study: Earlier anti-PD-1, anti-PD-L1 or anti-CTLA-4 therapy was permitted; around 40% had received some. Study outcomes and limitations: Averaged across samples, CD8+ T cells carried more expanded clones than CD4+ did. Normalized T-cell clonal expansion was also low in a subset of nonresponders.

The CDR3 length is 14 residues. Germline V CDR1 and CDR2: LNHDA, SQIVND (reference sequence). V was trimmed by 1 base and J by 4 bases, leaving 10 bases between them. Sequenced by immunoSEQ multiplex PCR; TCRdb stores in-frame clones only, minus some. The repertoire holds approximately 61,000 clones, with roughly nine tenths as singletons. V usage is TRBV19 and J usage is TRBJ1-1; D unresolved. The sample in question was CD4+ or CD8+ T cells sorted from blood, obtained in a trial of the OX40 agonist ivuxolimab. The TCR comes from an adult with an advanced solid tumor such as melanoma, head and neck, liver or kidney cancer. In DNA, the CDR3 is TGTGCCAGTAGTATAGGAGTTAAGGGCACTGAAGCTTTCTTT. Its translation: CASSIGVKGTEAFF.